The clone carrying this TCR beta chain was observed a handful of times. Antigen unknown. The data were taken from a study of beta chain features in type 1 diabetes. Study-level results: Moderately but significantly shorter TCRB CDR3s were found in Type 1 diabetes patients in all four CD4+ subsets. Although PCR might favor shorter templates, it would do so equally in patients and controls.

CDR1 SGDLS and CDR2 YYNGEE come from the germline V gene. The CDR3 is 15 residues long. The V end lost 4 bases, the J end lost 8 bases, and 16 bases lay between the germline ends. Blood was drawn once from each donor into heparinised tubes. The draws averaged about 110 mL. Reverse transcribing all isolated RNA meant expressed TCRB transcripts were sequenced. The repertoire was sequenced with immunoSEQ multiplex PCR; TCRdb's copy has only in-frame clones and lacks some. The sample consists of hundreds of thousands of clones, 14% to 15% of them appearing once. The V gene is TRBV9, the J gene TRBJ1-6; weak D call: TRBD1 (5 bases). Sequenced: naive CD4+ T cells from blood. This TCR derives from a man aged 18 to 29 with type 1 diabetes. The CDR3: CASSPRAGKDSPLHF. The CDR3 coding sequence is TGTGCCAGCAGCCCAAGAGCAGGGAAAGATTCACCCCTCCACTTT.